This passage covers 2 T cell receptor beta chains from one sample sequenced in a study of blood T cell repertoires in COVID-19. Method: immunoSEQ multiplex PCR; TCRdb's copy keeps in-frame clones and lacks some. The sample has approximately 250,000 clones; 75% to 85% are singletons. The source material was peripheral blood. The source of these receptors is a man aged 40-50 years who had recovered from COVID-19.

This sequence joins TRBV6-1 and TRBJ2-1; D is unresolved. The ends were cut back, 1 base at V and 0 bases at J, with 13 bases in the middle. The CDR3 is made up of 17 amino acids. The germline CDR1 and CDR2 sequences are MNHNS and SASEGT. CDR3 nucleotides: TGTGCCAGCAGTGAAGGTTCCGGGTGGAGCTCCTACAATGAGCAGTTCTTC. Encoded protein: CASSEGSGWSSYNEQFF.

V gene TRBV30 combines with J gene TRBJ1-1; the D is unclear. The CDR3 runs 14 residues. The germline gives CDR1 GTSNPN, CDR2 SVGIG (reference sequence). V was clipped by 2 bases and J by 2 bases, with 12 bases between them. DNA of the CDR3: TGTGCCTGGAGTTCCTTAGGCGGTAACACTGAAGCTTTCTTT. It specifies CAWSSLGGNTEAFF.